A selection of T cell receptor beta chains follows, all from one sample in a study of PD-1 blockade in classical Hodgkin lymphoma. The data were produced by immunoSEQ multiplex PCR, yet TCRdb's version contains in-frame clones alone and is incomplete. The data contain 38,000 or so clones, 60% to 80% of them singletons. The sequences come from peripheral blood mononuclear cells (PBMCs), collected before the second cycle of nivolumab. The receptors here all came from a human donor with classical Hodgkin lymphoma. CDR3s include the opening cysteine and the closing phenylalanine or tryptophan. D genes are given only for firm matches. Clone sizes are given selectively: once, few, many, or a class where the clone is expanded.

v_call: TRBV9; d_call: TRBD1; clone_size: few; j_call: TRBJ2-2; cdr3_nt: TGTGCCAGCAGCGCCGGACAGGGGGCGAACACCGGGGAGCTGTTTTTT; cdr3_aa: CASSAGQGANTGELFF
v_call: TRBV5-3; d_call: NA; clone_size: NA; j_call: TRBJ2-2; cdr3_nt: TGTGCCAGCAGCCCCTTTGGGGCCGGGGAGCTGTTTTTT; cdr3_aa: CASSPFGAGELFF
v_call: TRBV28; d_call: NA; clone_size: NA; j_call: TRBJ1-2; cdr3_nt: TGTGCCAGCATAACTGAAAACGGGAGACAGTATGGCTACACCTTC; cdr3_aa: CASITENGRQYGYTF
v_call: TRBV6-5; d_call: NA; clone_size: NA; j_call: TRBJ1-5; cdr3_nt: TGTGCCAGCAGTTACGGGGGGGGCAATCAGCCCCAGCATTTT; cdr3_aa: CASSYGGGNQPQHF
v_call: TRBV4-2; d_call: NA; clone_size: NA; j_call: TRBJ2-3; cdr3_nt: TGTGCCAGCAGCCAAGGACTGTACCCGGGGGATACGCAGTATTTT; cdr3_aa: CASSQGLYPGDTQYF
v_call: TRBV10-3; d_call: NA; clone_size: few; j_call: TRBJ1-1; cdr3_nt: TGTGCCATCAGTGAGTCTGCAGGGACCACTGAAGCTTTCTTT; cdr3_aa: CAISESAGTTEAFF
v_call: TRBV9; d_call: TRBD1; clone_size: NA; j_call: TRBJ1-3; cdr3_nt: TGTGCCAGCAGCTGGGGGGACAGCTCTGGAAACACCATATATTTT; cdr3_aa: CASSWGDSSGNTIYF
v_call: TRBV5-4; d_call: NA; clone_size: NA; j_call: TRBJ2-3; cdr3_nt: TGTGCCAGCAGCTTGGAGGGGACGCCAGATACGCAGTATTTT; cdr3_aa: CASSLEGTPDTQYF
v_call: TRBV5-8; d_call: NA; clone_size: once; j_call: TRBJ1-4; cdr3_nt: TGTGCCAGCAGCTTGGGAGTCATTTCAGGAAAACTGTTTTTT; cdr3_aa: CASSLGVISGKLFF
v_call: TRBV6-1; d_call: TRBD1; clone_size: NA; j_call: TRBJ1-3; cdr3_nt: TGTGCCAGCATAGCGGCCAGACAGGGTGGAAACACCATATATTTT; cdr3_aa: CASIAARQGGNTIYF
v_call: TRBV10-3; d_call: TRBD1; clone_size: NA; j_call: TRBJ1-4; cdr3_nt: TGTGCCATCAGCGGGACAGGGGATGAAAAACTGTTTTTT; cdr3_aa: CAISGTGDEKLFF
v_call: TRBV25-1; d_call: NA; clone_size: NA; j_call: TRBJ1-2; cdr3_nt: TGTGCCAGCAGTATACGGGACTCCTACACCTTC; cdr3_aa: CASSIRDSYTF
v_call: TRBV5-5; d_call: NA; clone_size: NA; j_call: TRBJ2-7; cdr3_nt: TGTGCCAGCAGCTCCTACACCTCATTGACCTACGAGCAGTACTTC; cdr3_aa: CASSSYTSLTYEQYF
v_call: TRBV5-8; d_call: NA; clone_size: NA; j_call: TRBJ2-1; cdr3_nt: TGTGCCAGCAGCTTTTTAGCGACCTACAATGAGCAGTTCTTC; cdr3_aa: CASSFLATYNEQFF
v_call: TRBV25-1; d_call: NA; clone_size: few; j_call: TRBJ2-7; cdr3_nt: TGTGCCAGCAGTGAAACCCCCCCCTACGAGCAGTACTTC; cdr3_aa: CASSETPPYEQYF
v_call: TRBV4-1; d_call: NA; clone_size: NA; j_call: TRBJ2-1; cdr3_nt: TGCGCCAGCAGCCAGCACGCCGGGTCCTCCTACAATGAGCAGTTCTTC; cdr3_aa: CASSQHAGSSYNEQFF
v_call: TRBV6-1; d_call: NA; clone_size: NA; j_call: TRBJ1-6; cdr3_nt: TGTGCCAGCAGCGTCACCGGCTCCTATAATTCACCCCTCCACTTT; cdr3_aa: CASSVTGSYNSPLHF
v_call: TRBV11-2; d_call: NA; clone_size: NA; j_call: TRBJ2-3; cdr3_nt: TGTGCCAGCAGCCAGCCCCTCGTGGGCACAGATACGCAGTATTTT; cdr3_aa: CASSQPLVGTDTQYF
v_call: TRBV7-8; d_call: TRBD1; clone_size: medium-sized; j_call: TRBJ1-5; cdr3_nt: TGTGCCAGCAGCCCGCGGACAGGGGTTATTCAGCCCCAGCATTTT; cdr3_aa: CASSPRTGVIQPQHF
v_call: TRBV27; d_call: NA; clone_size: NA; j_call: TRBJ2-2; cdr3_nt: TGTGCCACCCCCGGGACCGTGAACACCGGGGAGCTGTTTTTT; cdr3_aa: CATPGTVNTGELFF
v_call: TRBV7-2; d_call: NA; clone_size: NA; j_call: TRBJ2-5; cdr3_nt: TGTGCCAGCAGCTCGACTAGATTGGAGACCCAGTACTTC; cdr3_aa: CASSSTRLETQYF
v_call: TRBV20-1; d_call: NA; clone_size: few; j_call: TRBJ2-1; cdr3_nt: TGCAGTGCTAGAGGACGGTCCGAGCAGTTCTTC; cdr3_aa: CSARGRSEQFF